Below, 21 T cell receptor beta chains from the same sample are listed, as sequenced in a study of T cell responses to AZD1222 COVID-19 vaccine. Clones were read by immunoSEQ multiplex PCR, and TCRdb kept only the in-frame ones, dropping some. This table holds approximately 110,000 clones, 70% to 90% found once. Sequenced material: peripheral blood, taken 28 days after the second AZD1222 dose. The receptor set was obtained from an adult who received the AZD1222 COVID-19 vaccine.

This clone appeared a few times. The rearrangement joins TRBV5-8 to TRBJ1-1, with TRBD1 matching 8 bases. J lost 11 bases, V lost 4 bases, and 10 bases had no gene match. Germline assignment: CDR1 SGHTS and CDR2 YDEGEE. The CDR3 covers 13 residues. CDR3 residues: CASSPGTGLWAFF. DNA for the CDR3: TGTGCCAGCAGCCCCGGGACAGGCTTGTGGGCTTTCTTT. Filled out from reference TRBV5-8 and TRBJ1-1, the complete variable domain reads EAGVTQSPTHLIKTRGQQATLRCSPISGHTSVYWYQQALGLGLQFLLWYDEGEERNRGNFPPRFSGRQFPNYSSELNVNALELEDSALYLCASSPGTGLWAFFGQGTRLTVV.

The J gene is TRBJ1-1, the V gene TRBV19, with a weak D call TRBD1 (5 bases). V was trimmed by 5 bases and J by 0 bases, leaving 10 bases between them. This CDR3 has 14 amino acids. Germline CDR1 is LNHDA and CDR2 is SQIVND (reference sequence). The CDR3 protein is CASSDRLMNTEAFF. CDR3 nucleotide sequence: TGTGCCAGTAGTGACAGACTTATGAACACTGAAGCTTTCTTT.

This clone was observed a handful of times. The J gene is TRBJ1-5, the V gene TRBV2; the D is unclear. CDR1 is SNHLY and CDR2 is FYNNEI in the germline V gene. This CDR3 spans 14 amino acids. Trimming took off 1 base at V and 0 bases at J, with 4 bases between the two ends. The chain's CDR3 is CASSEDHSNQPQHF. CDR3 bases: TGTGCCAGCAGTGAAGATCATAGCAATCAGCCCCAGCATTTT.

The chain employs TRBV18 and TRBJ2-2; D gene ambiguous. In germline, CDR1 is KGHSH, CDR2 LQKENI. The ends were cut back, 1 base at V and 6 bases at J, with 3 bases in the middle. This CDR3 spans 12 amino acids. CDR3 in amino acids: CASSPHPGELFF. The CDR3 bases are TGTGCCAGCTCACCACACCCCGGGGAGCTGTTTTTT.

The chain has TRBV6-2 or TRBV6-3 and TRBJ1-4; no reliable D call. The CDR3 totals 14 residues. Trimming pared 4 bases from V and 6 bases from J, leaving 12 bases between. From germline, CDR1 is MNHEY and CDR2 SVGEGT. The CDR3 spells CASSSPSDHEKLFF. The CDR3 DNA reads TGTGCCAGCAGTTCCCCCAGCGACCATGAAAAACTGTTTTTT.

The chain is built from TRBV27 and TRBJ1-6; the D is unclear. In germline, CDR1 is MNHEY, CDR2 SMNVEV (reference sequence). V lost 6 bases and J 7 bases, leaving 22 bases between the germline ends. The CDR3 spans 17 residues. The CDR3 sequence: CASSPILAGSGNSPLHF. The CDR3 DNA sequence: TGTGCCAGCAGCCCCATTCTTGCGGGGTCGGGGAATTCACCCCTCCACTTT.

The CDR3 sequence: CASSQDKFSGNTIYF. The CDR3 nucleotides are TGCGCCAGCAGCCAAGATAAGTTTTCTGGAAACACCATATATTTT. This rearrangement joins TRBV4-3 to TRBJ1-3; no reliable D call. The CDR3 contains 15 residues. Germline V gives CDR1 LGHNA, CDR2 YSLEER. The ends were cut back, 0 bases at V and 1 base at J, with 7 bases in the middle.

The chain carries TRBV5-1 and TRBJ1-6, with no clear D. V was pared by 7 bases and J by 0 bases, with 14 bases between. Germline values: CDR1 SGHRS, CDR2 YFSETQ. The CDR3 runs 16 residues. The DNA for the CDR3 is TGCGCCAGCGAGTCCCCCAAGAGCTCCTATAATTCACCCCTCCACTTT. The encoded protein is CASESPKSSYNSPLHF.

The V call is TRBV7-3, the J call TRBJ1-5; 7 bases are a match to TRBD1. V dropped 5 bases and J dropped 4; count of bases not matched to a gene: 2. Per the germline V gene, CDR1 is SGHTA and CDR2 is FQGTGA. The CDR3 loop spans 13 amino acids. As DNA, the CDR3 is TGTGCCAGCAGCCCGGGACAGAATCAGCCCCAGCATTTT. The encoded protein is CASSPGQNQPQHF.

CDR3 sequence (DNA): TGTGCCAGCAGCCTGAACCCGCAGGCGGTAACGAACACCGGGGAGCTGTTTTTT. Its translation: CASSLNPQAVTNTGELFF. V usage is TRBV7-3 and J usage is TRBJ2-2; D remains unclear. The germline V and J ends were trimmed by 5 bases and 0 bases, with 19 bases remaining between them. The CDR3 is 18 amino acids. Germline V gene data show CDR1 as SGHTA and CDR2 as FQGTGA.

This clone appeared a few times. This chain uses TRBV5-1 with TRBJ1-3; D is ambiguous. The germline gives CDR1 SGHRS, CDR2 YFSETQ. Trimming removed 0 bases from V and 0 bases from J, with 10 bases in between. The CDR3 contains 16 residues. The CDR3 DNA reads as TGCGCCAGCAGCTTGGCGCCAGGAACCTCTGGAAACACCATATATTTT. Residues: CASSLAPGTSGNTIYF.

The V call is TRBV28, the J call TRBJ1-4, with TRBD1 matching 10 bases. Germline CDR1 reads MDHEN; CDR2 reads SYDVKM. This CDR3 has 15 amino acids. V shed 3 bases and J 7 bases; nucleotides not matched to a gene: 5. The chain's CDR3 is CASSLGQGPSEKLFF. In nucleotides, the CDR3 is TGTGCCAGCAGTTTGGGACAGGGGCCTTCTGAAAAACTGTTTTTT.

The chain joins TRBV5-1 to TRBJ2-3, with D hard to call. CDR1 is SGHRS, CDR2 YFSETQ, per germline. Trimming cost V 0 bases and J 2 bases, with 7 bases left between them. The CDR3 loop spans 14 amino acids. CDR3 sequence: CASSLEQITDTQYF. The DNA of the CDR3 is TGCGCCAGCAGCTTGGAACAGATCACAGATACGCAGTATTTT.

This clone was seen only once. DNA for the CDR3: TGTGCCAGCTCACCCCGGACAGGGACTCGTTACGAGCAGTACTTC. This gives the protein CASSPRTGTRYEQYF. J is TRBJ2-7 and V is TRBV18; the match to TRBD1 covers 8 bases. V trimming: 3 bases; J trimming: 4 bases; junction bases outside the gene matches: 8. The germline gives CDR1 KGHSH, CDR2 LQKENI. The CDR3 is 15 amino acids.

CDR3: CASRPTLGTPNYNEQFF. The CDR3 DNA reads TGTGCCAGCAGGCCGACCCTTGGGACTCCCAACTACAATGAGCAGTTCTTC. This chain uses TRBV28 with TRBJ2-1; D is perhaps TRBD2 (6 bases). V lost 6 bases and J lost 3, with 21 bases in between. CDR1 is MDHEN, CDR2 SYDVKM, per germline. The CDR3 is made up of 17 amino acids.

The chain links TRBV5-1 to TRBJ2-1; weak D call: TRBD1 (6 bases). In germline, CDR1 is SGHRS, CDR2 YFSETQ. The CDR3 contains 15 residues. The V end lost 3 bases, the J end lost 6 bases, and 16 bases lay between the germline ends. The CDR3 spells CASSSYRVPSNEQFF. The CDR3 region has the DNA TGCGCCAGCAGCTCCTACAGGGTTCCCTCCAATGAGCAGTTCTTC.

About this clone itself: Other DNA sequences of this sample code for an identical CDR3. V and J are TRBV20-1 and TRBJ1-2; a weak D match, TRBD1 (6 bases). Germline-derived CDR1 and CDR2 are DFQATT and SNEGSKA (reference sequence). The CDR3 extends over 11 amino acids. Trimming removed 4 bases from V and 5 bases from J, with 8 bases in between. The CDR3 sequence: CSATGAYGYTF. CDR3 sequence (DNA): TGCAGTGCTACAGGGGCGTATGGCTACACCTTC.

This clone was detected only once. This chain connects TRBV2 to TRBJ1-5; D may be TRBD1 (6 bases). This CDR3 comprises 14 residues. V lost 6 bases to trimming and J lost 1 base, with 10 bases between them. Per germline, CDR1 SNHLY and CDR2 FYNNEI. The CDR3, as DNA: TGTGCCAGCAGGACAGGAGTAAGCAATCAGCCCCAGCATTTT. This sequence encodes CASRTGVSNQPQHF.

The genes are TRBV7-8 and TRBJ1-2; 8 bases are shared with TRBD1. Germline lookup yields CDR1 SGHVS and CDR2 FQNEAQ. Trimming removed 1 base from V and 4 bases from J; junction bases left unmatched: 2. The CDR3 is 14 amino acids. In nucleotides, the CDR3 is TGTGCCAGCAGCTTAGACAGGGGGATCTATGGCTACACCTTC. Its protein product is CASSLDRGIYGYTF.

This clone occurred a few times. This chain joins TRBV19 and TRBJ1-6; TRBD1 is a possible D gene (5 bases). Germline CDR1 reads LNHDA; CDR2 reads SQIVND (reference sequence). The V end lost 3 bases, the J end lost 5 bases, and 8 bases lay between the germline ends. The CDR3 totals 14 residues. CDR3 amino acids: CASSISGNNSPLHF. Written as DNA, the CDR3 is TGTGCCAGTAGTATCTCAGGGAATAATTCACCCCTCCACTTT.

The chain links TRBV18 to TRBJ1-1; 10 bases match TRBD1. Germline values: CDR1 KGHSH, CDR2 LQKENI. CDR3 length: 13 residues. V dropped 3 bases and J dropped 8; count of bases not matched to a gene: 3. The CDR3 DNA is TGTGCCAGCTCACCTGGACAGGGGGAGGAAGCTTTCTTT. It encodes CASSPGQGEEAFF.